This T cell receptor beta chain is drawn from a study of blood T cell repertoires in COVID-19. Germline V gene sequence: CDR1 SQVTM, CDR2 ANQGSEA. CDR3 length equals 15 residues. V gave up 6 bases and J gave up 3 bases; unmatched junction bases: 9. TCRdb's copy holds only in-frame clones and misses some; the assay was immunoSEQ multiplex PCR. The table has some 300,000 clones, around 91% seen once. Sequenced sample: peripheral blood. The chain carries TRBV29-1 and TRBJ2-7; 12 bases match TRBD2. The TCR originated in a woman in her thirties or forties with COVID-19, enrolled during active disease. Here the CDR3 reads CSVALAGGSDYEQYF. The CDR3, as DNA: TGCAGCGTCGCACTAGCGGGGGGTTCGGACTACGAGCAGTACTTC.